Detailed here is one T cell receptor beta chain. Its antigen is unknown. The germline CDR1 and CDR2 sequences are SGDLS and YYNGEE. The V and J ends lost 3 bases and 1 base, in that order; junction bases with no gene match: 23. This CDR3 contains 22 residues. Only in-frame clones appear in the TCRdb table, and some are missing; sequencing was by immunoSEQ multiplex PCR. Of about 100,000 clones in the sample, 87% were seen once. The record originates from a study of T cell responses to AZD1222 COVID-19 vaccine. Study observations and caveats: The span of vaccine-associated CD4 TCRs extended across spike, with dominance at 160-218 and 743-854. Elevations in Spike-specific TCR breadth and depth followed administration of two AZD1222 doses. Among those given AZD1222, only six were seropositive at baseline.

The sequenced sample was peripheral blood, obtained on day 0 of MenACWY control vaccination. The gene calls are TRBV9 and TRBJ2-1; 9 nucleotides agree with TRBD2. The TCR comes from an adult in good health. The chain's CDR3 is CASSASVAGAFRGAGSYNEQFF. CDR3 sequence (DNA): TGTGCCAGCAGCGCTTCTGTAGCGGGAGCTTTCCGAGGGGCTGGGTCCTACAATGAGCAGTTCTTC.